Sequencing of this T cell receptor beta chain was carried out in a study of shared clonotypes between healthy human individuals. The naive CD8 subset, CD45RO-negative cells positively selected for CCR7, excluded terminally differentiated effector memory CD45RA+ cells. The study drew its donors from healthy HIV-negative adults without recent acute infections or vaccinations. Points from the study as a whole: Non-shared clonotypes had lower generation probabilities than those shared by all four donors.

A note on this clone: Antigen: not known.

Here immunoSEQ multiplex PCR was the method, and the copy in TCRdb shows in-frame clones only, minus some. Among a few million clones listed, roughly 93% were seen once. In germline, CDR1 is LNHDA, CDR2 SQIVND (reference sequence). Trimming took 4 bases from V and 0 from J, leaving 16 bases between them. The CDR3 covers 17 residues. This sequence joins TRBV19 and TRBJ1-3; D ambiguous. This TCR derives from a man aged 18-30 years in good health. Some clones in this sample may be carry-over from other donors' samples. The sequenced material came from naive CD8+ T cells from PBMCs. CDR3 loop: CASSSTLATFSGNTIYF. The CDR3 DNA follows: TGTGCCAGTAGTAGTACCTTGGCCACTTTCTCTGGAAACACCATATATTTT.